This is a list of T cell receptor beta chains from one sample in a study of cytomegalovirus exposure and HLA in healthy donors. TCRdb's copy holds only in-frame clones and misses some; the assay was immunoSEQ multiplex PCR. The sample contains over 130,000 clones, around 59% of which appear only once. Sequencing was performed on PBMCs. These receptors were collected from a male donor in good health and CMV-seronegative. CDR3s leave out the opening cysteine and the closing phenylalanine or tryptophan. Each record gives: J gene, V gene, CDR3 protein.

TRBJ1-5 TRBV5-1 ASSLEAGSNQPQH
TRBJ2-1 TRBV28 ASTASGEKQF
TRBJ1-4 TRBV6-6 ASSYEAHMSEKLF
TRBJ1-3 TRBV7-2 ASSVPTGYGNTIY
TRBJ2-2 TRBV5-1 ASSSGDAGELF
TRBJ2-7 TRBV7-3 ASSLYGRQGRSYEQY
TRBJ1-2 TRBV4-3 ASSQDWGPNYGYT
TRBJ1-5 TRBV19 ASTQGYSNQPQH
TRBJ2-4 TRBV6-6 ASSYSGQGSKNIQY
TRBJ1-5 TRBV9 ASLNQPQH
TRBJ1-1 TRBV2 ASGPHTEAF
TRBJ2-2 TRBV5-4 ASSLRQTNTGELF
TRBJ2-7 TRBV5-4 SSSFRTGLHYEQY
TRBJ2-1 TRBV29-1 SVLSGQGSGYEQF
TRBJ2-3 TRBV4-3 ASSQALAGGPDTQY
TRBJ2-3 TRBV6-5 ATLHPRTDTQY
TRBJ2-7 TRBV19 ASSPLGGQSSYEQY
TRBJ2-7 TRBV6-1 ASSEGGAEQY
TRBJ1-2 TRBV30 AWWARNYGYT
TRBJ1-5 TRBV2 AIRAGQLNQPQH
TRBJ2-3 TRBV19 ASRGTGGDTQY
TRBJ2-2 TRBV5-1 ASSLFSGGPNTGELF
TRBJ2-3 TRBV7-3 ASSSGGRTDTQY
TRBJ2-2 TRBV5-1 ASAEGTSNTGELF
TRBJ2-4 TRBV7-2 ASNRDRTTLAKNIQY
TRBJ2-1 TRBV5-6 ASSRWGGNEQF
TRBJ1-4 TRBV15 ATSRDPGTNEKLF
TRBJ2-7 TRBV2 ASSWQGISYEQY
TRBJ2-2 TRBV12-5 ASLAGVFPGELF
TRBJ2-7 TRBV6-6 ASTRTGENYEQY
TRBJ1-2 TRBV5-4 ASSLFRDRANGYT
TRBJ1-2 TRBV6-5 ASSLQGALGYT
TRBJ1-2 TRBV5-6 ASSAPEVLANYGYT
TRBJ1-1 TRBV6-5 ASSFQARGTEAF
TRBJ2-3 TRBV4-2 ASSPQGPGTGMADTQY
TRBJ2-5 TRBV20-1 SARETGGQY
TRBJ2-7 TRBV7-3 ASPSRRPWGGPPWGQY
TRBJ1-2 TRBV2 ASTEATREYGYT
TRBJ1-2 TRBV6-5 ASSYRGGAGYT
TRBJ2-1 TRBV4-3 ASSQDPRQGAGEQF
TRBJ2-2 TRBV2 ASRPGTGRNGELF
TRBJ2-7 TRBV19 ASSFGWTGIYEQY
TRBJ1-1 TRBV6-5 ASRWTGANTEAF
TRBJ1-2 TRBV6-1 ASSETGVYGYT
TRBJ2-2 TRBV29-1 SVSPQSTGELF
TRBJ1-2 TRBV4-2 ASSQERVGSNYGYT
TRBJ2-5 TRBV18 ASSPGVQETQY
TRBJ1-3 TRBV28 ATRVAGESGNTIY
TRBJ2-7 TRBV6-1 ASSVQGYEQY
TRBJ2-7 TRBV18 ASSVQEYEQY
TRBJ1-2 TRBV30 AWSWGQPTYGYT
TRBJ1-1 TRBV19 ASSMGGTGGFMNTEAF
TRBJ1-1 TRBV11-2 ASRIRRVTEAF
TRBJ1-4 TRBV6-6 ASSYSDRSNEKLF
TRBJ2-3 TRBV7-9 ASSSSYTQY
TRBJ1-2 TRBV7-9 ASSFRGSHGYT
TRBJ1-3 TRBV4-2 ASSQDSAGANTIY